What follows are 10 T cell receptor beta chains derived from one specimen sequenced in a study of T cell responses to AZD1222 COVID-19 vaccine. The repertoire was sequenced with immunoSEQ multiplex PCR; TCRdb's copy has only in-frame clones and lacks some. Here the sample spans around 99,000 clones, roughly nine tenths being singletons. Sequencing was performed on peripheral blood, taken on day 0 of AZD1222 vaccination. These receptors came from an adult in good health.

The genes are TRBV29-1 and TRBJ2-2; D is possibly TRBD2 (5 bases). Germline values: CDR1 SQVTM, CDR2 ANQGSEA. Trimming shortened V by 4 bases and J by 0 bases, and 9 bases separated the two germline ends. The CDR3 contains 14 residues. The CDR3 spells CSVVAPPNTGELFF. The CDR3 DNA is TGCAGCGTTGTAGCGCCCCCGAACACCGGGGAGCTGTTTTTT.

This clone was seen once. This chain joins TRBV5-4 and TRBJ1-4, with 9 bases aligning to TRBD1. Per the germline V gene, CDR1 is SGHNT and CDR2 is YYREEE (reference sequence). The V and J ends lost 0 bases and 8 bases, in that order; junction bases with no gene match: 5. The CDR3 has 15 residues. The CDR3 loop is CASSLGGQGWEKLFF. The CDR3 DNA sequence: TGTGCCAGCAGCTTGGGCGGACAGGGGTGGGAAAAACTGTTTTTT.

This sequence joins TRBV30 and TRBJ2-1, with 11 bases that match TRBD1. The CDR3 sequence is 13 residues long. Unmatched junction bases numbered 9, after V lost 8 bases and J lost 9 bases. From germline, CDR1 is GTSNPN and CDR2 SVGIG (reference sequence). In nucleotides, the CDR3 is TGTGCCCTCAGGACAGGGGGCTGGGGTGAGCAGTTCTTC. It encodes CALRTGGWGEQFF.

V and J are TRBV29-1 and TRBJ1-1; D may be TRBD1 (5 bases). Germline lookup yields CDR1 SQVTM and CDR2 ANQGSEA. The ends were cut back, 4 bases at V and 10 bases at J, with 19 bases in the middle. The CDR3 has 13 residues. CDR3 protein: CSVGPGLLLGAFF. For the CDR3, the DNA is TGCAGCGTTGGACCGGGACTTCTCCTAGGAGCTTTCTTT.

V usage is TRBV3-1 (or the pseudogene TRBV3-2) and J usage is TRBJ2-7; the D gene is possibly TRBD1 (5 bases). Germline CDR1 is LGHDT and CDR2 is YNNKEL (reference sequence). Trimming stripped 7 bases from V and 3 bases from J, with 25 bases between. The CDR3 runs 17 residues. The CDR3 sequence: CASTTGLWGQGIYEQYF. The CDR3, as DNA: TGTGCCAGCACCACCGGGCTCTGGGGCCAGGGTATCTACGAGCAGTACTTC.

The rearrangement links TRBV13 to TRBJ2-7, with D possibly matching TRBD2 (6 bases). The V gene lost 7 bases and the J gene lost 5 bases, with 18 bases spanning the gap. The CDR3 has 14 amino acids. The germline V gene has CDR1 PRHDT and CDR2 FYEKMQ (reference sequence). CDR3 bases: TGTGCCAGCAAACGATGGGAGGATGGAAACGAGCAGTACTTC. Protein product: CASKRWEDGNEQYF.

The V gene is TRBV6-5, the J gene TRBJ2-2; no definite D call. The CDR3 consists of 14 residues. Germline V gene sequence: CDR1 MNHEY, CDR2 SVGAGI. Trimming removed 5 bases at V and 1 base at J, with 8 bases between. DNA of the CDR3: TGTGCCAGCAGTCCTCAGGAGAACACCGGGGAGCTGTTTTTT. Translation: CASSPQENTGELFF.

The rearrangement uses TRBV7-2 and TRBJ1-2, with TRBD1 matching over 8 bases. Trimming removed 1 base from V and 1 base from J; junction bases left unmatched: 2. Germline V gene sequence: CDR1 SGHTA, CDR2 FQGNSA. CDR3 size: 15 residues. The CDR3 sequence: CASSLDRGNNYGYTF. The CDR3 DNA reads as TGTGCCAGCAGCTTAGACAGGGGGAATAACTATGGCTACACCTTC.

The rearrangement uses TRBV5-5 and TRBJ2-3; maybe TRBD1 (8 bases). The CDR3 has 13 residues. V gave up 4 bases and J gave up 6 bases, with 12 bases separating them. CDR1 and CDR2 (germline): SGHKS, YYEKEE (reference sequence). For the CDR3, the DNA is TGTGCCAGCAGCCCACAGGGGGGGGATACGCAGTATTTT. Translating gives CASSPQGGDTQYF. The whole variable domain, remainder taken from reference TRBV5-5 and TRBJ2-3, is DAGVTQSPTHLIKTRGQQVTLRCSPISGHKSVSWYQQVLGQGPQFIFQYYEKEERGRGNFPDRFSARQFPNYSSELNVNALLLGDSALYLCASSPQGGDTQYFGPGTRLTVL.

This sequence joins TRBV12-5 and TRBJ1-2; D ambiguous. The V gene's germline CDR1 is LGHNT and CDR2 FRNRAP. Trimming pared 0 bases from V and 8 bases from J, leaving 16 bases between. The CDR3 is 15 residues long. The CDR3 bases are TGTGCTAGTGGTTTGGTCGCCTCCCCGAGCGGAGGCTACACCTTC. It specifies CASGLVASPSGGYTF.